These 8 T cell receptor beta chains originate from one sample sequenced in a study of blood T cell repertoires in COVID-19. This table comes from immunoSEQ multiplex PCR, and its TCRdb copy is limited to in-frame clones, with some not included. The repertoire holds around 95,000 clones, with roughly 80% as singletons. The sequencing sample was made of peripheral blood. These receptors all stem from a woman older than 75 with acute or convalescent COVID-19.

The chain recombines TRBV7-9 with TRBJ2-2; 9 bases match TRBD1. V shed 5 bases and J 4 bases; nucleotides not matched to a gene: 8. The CDR3 covers 16 residues. Per the germline V gene, CDR1 is SEHNR and CDR2 is FQNEAQ (reference sequence). The CDR3 loop reads CASSRNRGPGTGELFF. The CDR3, as DNA: TGTGCCAGCAGCAGAAACAGGGGGCCGGGCACCGGGGAGCTGTTTTTT. The full variable domain, in which reference TRBV7-9 and TRBJ2-2 provide the parts outside the CDR3, is DTGVSQNPRHKITKRGQNVTFRCDPISEHNRLYWYRQTLGQGPEFLTYFQNEAQLEKSRLLSDRFSAERPKGSFSTLEIQRTEQGDSAMYLCASSRNRGPGTGELFFGEGSRLTVL.

The chain couples TRBV5-6 to TRBJ1-4; D unclear. There are 16 residues in the CDR3. Trimming pared 4 bases from V and 4 bases from J, leaving 17 bases between. From germline, CDR1 is SGHDT and CDR2 YYEEEE. CDR3 protein: CASSILSGSSNEKLFF. The CDR3 bases are TGTGCCAGCAGCATACTATCCGGGTCCAGTAATGAAAAACTGTTTTTT.

The chain links TRBV4-1 to TRBJ1-5; D perhaps matches TRBD1 (6 bases). V shed 0 bases and J shed 4 bases, with 7 bases lying between them. The CDR3 loop spans 14 amino acids. Germline CDR1 and CDR2: MGHRA and YSYEKL. The CDR3 bases are TGCGCCAGCAGCCAAGAACAGGGTAATCAGCCCCAGCATTTT. It yields the protein CASSQEQGNQPQHF.

The chain is built from TRBV6-2 or TRBV6-3 and TRBJ2-2; 13 nucleotides agree with TRBD2. This CDR3 spans 18 amino acids. Germline CDR1 is MNHEY and CDR2 is SVGEGT. Trimming removed 5 bases from V and 2 bases from J; junction bases left unmatched: 8. This CDR3 reads CASSNGLAGVINTGELFF. As DNA, the CDR3 is TGTGCCAGCAGTAACGGACTAGCGGGGGTCATCAACACCGGGGAGCTGTTTTTT.

This chain joins TRBV27 and TRBJ1-6; no definite D call. V lost 3 bases and J 8 bases, leaving 11 bases between the germline ends. This CDR3 region has 14 residues. Germline CDR1 reads MNHEY; CDR2 reads SMNVEV (reference sequence). CDR3 residues: CASSFSSPYSPLHF. Written as DNA, the CDR3 is TGTGCCAGCAGTTTTAGCAGCCCCTATTCACCCCTCCACTTT.

The V gene is TRBV4-1, the J gene TRBJ2-1; TRBD2 matches 8 bases. J was trimmed by 9 bases and V by 0 bases; bases with no gene match: 4. CDR1 is MGHRA, CDR2 YSYEKL, per germline. The CDR3 extends over 14 amino acids. The CDR3 nucleotides are TGCGCCAGCAGCCAAGATCCGGGAGGGAGTGAGCAGTTCTTC. Protein sequence: CASSQDPGGSEQFF.

The chain's CDR3 is CASSSETSSGNTIYF. CDR3 nucleotides: TGCGCCAGCAGCAGCGAAACCAGCTCTGGAAACACCATATATTTT. The V gene is TRBV5-1, the J gene TRBJ1-3; unclear D gene. CDR1 is SGHRS, CDR2 YFSETQ, per germline. The CDR3 is 15 amino acids. Trimming removed 4 bases from V and 0 bases from J, with 11 bases in between.

The V and J genes are TRBV11-2 and TRBJ1-4; D remains unclear. Per the germline V gene, CDR1 is SGHAT and CDR2 is FQNNGV. The CDR3 is 15 amino acids. Trimming took off 3 bases at V and 3 bases at J, with 11 bases between the two ends. The CDR3 here is CASSFSGWPNEKLFF. The CDR3 DNA follows: TGTGCCAGCAGCTTTTCCGGGTGGCCTAATGAAAAACTGTTTTTT.